This T cell receptor (beta chain) was obtained from a study of cytomegalovirus exposure and HLA in healthy donors. Study-level background: Earlier results showed 117 million unique TCR beta sequences derived from roughly 180 million T cells. Findings of the study overall: In an earlier analysis, about 87% or about 30%: the productive usage of most TCR beta V segments. With later analysis, a missense DCLRE1C variant became linked to TCR beta V- and J-gene trimming. Researchers catalogued over 150 TCR beta chains as cytomegalovirus-associated.

Notes on this clone: Its antigen remains unidentified.

The PCR used 60 Vbeta and 13 Jbeta primers. Data came from immunoSEQ multiplex PCR; TCRdb stores just in-frame clones and leaves some out. The sample includes about 140,000 clones, roughly four fifths of them seen just once. The germline gives CDR1 LNHDA, CDR2 SQIVND (reference sequence). V was pared by 6 bases and J by 1 base, with 16 bases between. The CDR3 runs 16 residues. The sample was PBMCs. The source of this sequence is a female donor in good health and CMV-seronegative. V is TRBV19 and J is TRBJ1-5; tentative D call: TRBD1 (5 bases). CDR3 sequence: CASRVGAGGSNQPQHF. For the CDR3, the DNA is TGTGCCAGTAGAGTTGGGGCGGGGGGGAGCAATCAGCCCCAGCATTTT.